The clone carrying this T cell receptor beta chain was counted between two and nine times. The antigen is not known. This specimen comes from a study of regulatory T cells in long-lasting Graves disease. Study-level information: Antithyroid drugs had been given to newly diagnosed Graves' patients for under 3 months.

V shed 3 bases and J 7 bases; nucleotides not matched to a gene: 8. Germline V CDR1 and CDR2: SGHDT, YYEEEE. The CDR3 is 16 residues long. Assembly of TCR beta libraries relied on iRepertoire HTBI primers together with Arm-PCR of CDR3 regions. MiXCR was run by TCRdb on the multiplex PCR reads, yielding one entry per CDR3 protein. The repertoire holds around 320,000 distinct CDR3 sequences, with 16% as singletons. Whole-study results and caveats: Favored usage of TRBV28, TRBJ1-2 and TRBJ2-5 was recorded in persistent disease.

Time point of the sample: newly diagnosed GD, antithyroid drugs for less than 3 months. PBMC-extracted RNA yielded the TCR library. These same data were also listed under a study on T cells in Graves' hyperthyroidism and ophthalmopathy.

The chain couples TRBV5-6 to TRBJ2-4; 12 nucleotides align to TRBD2. The source is a man in his forties or fifties with Graves disease. This sample comprised peripheral blood mononuclear cells (PBMCs), obtained at new diagnosis, from a patient treated with antithyroid drugs. In nucleotides, the CDR3 is TGTGCCAGCAGCTATGATCTAGCGGGGGGGCCCAACATTCAGTACTTC. Residues: CASSYDLAGGPNIQYF.